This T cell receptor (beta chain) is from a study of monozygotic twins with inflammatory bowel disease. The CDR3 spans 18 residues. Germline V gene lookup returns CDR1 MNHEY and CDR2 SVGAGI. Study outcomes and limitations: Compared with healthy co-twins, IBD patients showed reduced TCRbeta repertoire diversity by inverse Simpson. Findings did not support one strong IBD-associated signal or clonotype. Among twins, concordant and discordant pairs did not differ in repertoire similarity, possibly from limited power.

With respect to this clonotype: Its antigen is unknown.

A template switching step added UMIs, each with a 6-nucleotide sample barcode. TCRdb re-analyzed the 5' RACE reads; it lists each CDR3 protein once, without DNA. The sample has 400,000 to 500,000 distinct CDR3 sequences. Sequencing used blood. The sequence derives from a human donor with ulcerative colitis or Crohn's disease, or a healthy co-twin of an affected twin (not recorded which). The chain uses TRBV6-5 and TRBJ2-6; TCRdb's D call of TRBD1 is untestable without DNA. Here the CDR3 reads CASSYRGTGGAGANVLTF.